This T cell receptor beta chain was retrieved from a study of Ad26.COV2.S vaccination and SARS-CoV-2 variants. On this clone itself: The same CDR3 also results from other DNA sequences found in this sample.

The treatment here: approximately 18 received Ad26.COV2.S at low or high dose, single or two shots; 5 received placebo; per-sample allocation not given. Vaccine and placebo recipients were sampled on day 63 after the first injection. The assay was immunoSEQ multiplex PCR, and TCRdb's table has in-frame clones only and misses some. Altogether roughly 240,000 clones are present, 88% being singletons, with the ten largest covering about 11%. V was cut by 0 bases and J by 1 base, with 4 bases left in between. Germline V gene lookup returns CDR1 ENHRY and CDR2 SYGVKD. CDR3 length: 14 residues. Sequences were derived from peripheral blood, sampled in a trial of Ad26.COV2.S vaccine versus placebo. This chain links TRBV10-3 with TRBJ1-5; no definite D call. The source is a person between 18 and 65 years old who received the Ad26.COV2.S COVID-19 vaccine or a placebo. The CDR3 DNA reads as TGTGCCATCAGTGAGTCGGGCAGCAATCAGCCCCAGCATTTT. Amino acid sequence: CAISESGSNQPQHF.